The 5 T cell receptor beta chains given below trace back to one sample, sequenced in a study of OX40 agonist ivuxolimab in advanced cancers. Sequencing used immunoSEQ multiplex PCR; TCRdb keeps in-frame clones, though not all of them. Of some 10,000 clones listed, 78% are singletons. The specimen comprised CD4+ or CD8+ T cells sorted from blood, sampled in a trial of the OX40 agonist ivuxolimab. These receptors came from an adult with an advanced solid tumor such as melanoma, head and neck, liver or kidney cancer.

The chain couples TRBV4-1 to TRBJ1-5, with D possibly TRBD1 on 5 matching bases. From germline, CDR1 is MGHRA and CDR2 YSYEKL. V gave up 0 bases and J gave up 1 base, with 13 bases separating them. The length of the CDR3 is 17 residues. The CDR3 bases are TGCGCCAGCAGCCAAGATGAGGAGACAGCCAGCAATCAGCCCCAGCATTTT. It specifies CASSQDEETASNQPQHF.

This chain uses TRBV27 with TRBJ2-2; D possibly matches TRBD1 or TRBD2 (6 bases each). V was shortened by 8 bases and J by 6 bases, with 19 bases between the two germline ends. The CDR3 has 15 residues. CDR1 and CDR2 from the germline V gene are MNHEY and SMNVEV (reference sequence). CDR3 bases: TGTGCCAGCGCCCCCCCCGCCGGGGGCCCCGGGGAGCTGTTTTTT. Its translation is CASAPPAGGPGELFF.

The chain uses TRBV5-4 and TRBJ2-1; 7 bases agree with TRBD2. Germline V gene sequence: CDR1 SGHNT, CDR2 YYREEE (reference sequence). After removal of 0 bases from V and 8 bases from J, the junction contained 11 bases not matched to a gene. The CDR3 covers 16 residues. The CDR3 coding sequence is TGTGCCAGCAGCTTGGTTGTGGGACTAAAGAGCGATGAGCAGTTCTTC. Translated: CASSLVVGLKSDEQFF.

The rearrangement joins TRBV5-8 to TRBJ2-7; TRBD1 agrees at 9 bases. The CDR3 is 14 residues long. Trimming removed 4 bases from V and 4 bases from J; junction bases left unmatched: 6. The germline CDR1 and CDR2 sequences are SGHTS and YDEGEE. The CDR3: CASSRAGTGYEQYF. The CDR3 bases are TGTGCCAGCAGCCGGGCCGGGACAGGGTACGAGCAGTACTTC.

The chain uses TRBV5-1 and TRBJ2-5; D not resolved. Germline assignment: CDR1 SGHRS and CDR2 YFSETQ. The length of the CDR3 is 13 residues. V lost 4 bases and J lost 0, with 7 bases in between. The CDR3 region is CASSVLYQETQYF. For the CDR3, the DNA is TGCGCCAGCAGCGTTCTGTACCAAGAGACCCAGTACTTC.